The following is a TCR beta chain sequence with its context. What it binds is unknown. TCRdb keeps only in-frame clones here, not all; method: immunoSEQ multiplex PCR. The table lists some 99,000 clones, around 87% of them singletons, with about 4.5% in the top ten. The sample is drawn from a study of T cell responses to AZD1222 COVID-19 vaccine. Overall study findings and caveats: Donors were largely white British and mainly female; clonal diversity was possibly underestimated.

Germline values: CDR1 SGDLS, CDR2 YYNGEE. The germline V and J ends were trimmed by 1 base and 5 bases, with 7 bases remaining between them. The CDR3 covers 13 residues. The V gene is TRBV9, the J gene TRBJ2-1; D is uncertain. The sequence was collected from an adult who received the AZD1222 COVID-19 vaccine. Source: peripheral blood, taken 28 days after the second AZD1222 dose. For the CDR3, the DNA is TGTGCCAGCAGCGTATCGGCGAACAATGAGCAGTTCTTC. Translating it yields CASSVSANNEQFF.